Following are 28 T cell receptor beta chains from one sample sequenced in a study of T cells expressing NK-cell markers. TCRdb re-called the 5' RACE reads and shows each CDR3 protein once, DNA omitted. The table lists 500,000 to 700,000 distinct CDR3 sequences. The sequencing sample was made of blood T cells: a sorted CD56 or NKG2C T cell subset, CD4+ or CD8+ T cells, or bulk PBMC T cells (not recorded which). Receptor source: a man aged 18 to 29 in good health.

The chain combines TRBV6-5 with TRBJ1-2; with no DNA, the TCRdb D assignment of TRBD1 cannot be verified. This CDR3 has 15 residues. CDR1 and CDR2 from the germline V gene are MNHEY and SVGAGI. The CDR3 here is CASTQEGPSNYGYTF.

The rearrangement uses TRBV7-9 and TRBJ1-6; TCRdb calls TRBD1, which cannot be checked without DNA. CDR3 size: 15 residues. Germline V gene lookup returns CDR1 SEHNR and CDR2 FQNEAQ (reference sequence). CDR3 sequence: CASSPGTDGNSPLHF.

The chain combines TRBV5-1 with TRBJ2-1; with no DNA, the TCRdb D assignment of TRBD1 cannot be verified. CDR3 size: 16 residues. The germline gives CDR1 SGHRS, CDR2 YFSETQ. The CDR3 loop is CASSPRGGRGANEQFF.

This chain links TRBV7-9 with TRBJ2-1. Germline assignment: CDR1 SEHNR and CDR2 FQNEAQ (reference sequence). This CDR3 is built from 14 residues. The chain's CDR3 is CAGQLQSSYNEQFF.

The gene calls are TRBV27 and TRBJ2-3; absent DNA, TCRdb's TRBD2 call cannot be checked. Germline CDR1 reads MNHEY; CDR2 reads SMNVEV (reference sequence). The CDR3 length is 16 residues. CDR3 region: CASSYASGPLADTQYF.

V gene TRBV28 combines with J gene TRBJ2-1; there is no DNA to check the TCRdb D call of TRBD2. The CDR3 has 14 amino acids. Germline V gene sequence: CDR1 MDHEN, CDR2 SYDVKM. The CDR3 here is CASSPGIAYNEQFF.

The J gene is TRBJ2-1, the V gene TRBV20-1. CDR1 is DFQATT and CDR2 is SNEGSKA in the germline V gene (reference sequence). The CDR3 is 11 amino acids. The CDR3: CSEREGNEQFF.

The chain recombines TRBV5-6 with TRBJ2-5; checking the TCRdb D call of TRBD2 is not possible without DNA. The CDR3 sequence is 17 residues long. Germline CDR1 reads SGHDT; CDR2 reads YYEEEE. The CDR3 spells CASSLGEGPMYQETQYF.

CDR3 protein: CASRGRESSTDTQYF. This sequence joins TRBV6-1 and TRBJ2-3; absent DNA, TCRdb's TRBD2 call cannot be checked. This CDR3 is 15 amino acids long. Germline CDR1 MNHNS, CDR2 SASEGT.

The V and J genes are TRBV7-9 and TRBJ2-7. Germline loops: CDR1 SEHNR, CDR2 FQNEAQ (reference sequence). The CDR3 contains 12 residues. The CDR3 loop reads CASSPNRNEQYF.

This chain connects TRBV9 to TRBJ2-5; TCRdb designates TRBD1, a call that cannot be tested without DNA. CDR3 length: 14 amino acids. Looked up from germline, CDR1 is SGDLS and CDR2 is YYNGEE. CDR3 amino acids: CASSDRQGQETQYF. Full variable domain (rest looked up from reference TRBV9 and TRBJ2-5): DSGVTQTPKHLITATGQRVTLRCSPRSGDLSVYWYQQSLDQGLQFLIQYYNGEERAKGNILERFSAQQFPDLHSELNLSSLELGDSALYFCASSDRQGQETQYFGPGTRLLVL.

The V gene is TRBV6-2 or TRBV6-3, the J gene TRBJ2-1. The CDR3 runs 14 residues. Germline-derived CDR1 and CDR2 are MNHEY and SVGEGT. The CDR3 here is CASSYSTSMNEQFF.

This sequence joins TRBV12-3 or TRBV12-4 and TRBJ2-2; TCRdb calls TRBD2, which cannot be checked without DNA. The CDR3 contains 15 residues. The CDR3 here is CASSLPRDYTGELFF.

This CDR3 reads CASSLDLAGVKTGELFF. This chain uses TRBV5-1 with TRBJ2-2; the D gene TCRdb calls, TRBD2, cannot be checked with no DNA. CDR1 SGHRS and CDR2 YFSETQ come from the germline V gene. The CDR3 is 17 residues long.

The chain is built from TRBV10-3 and TRBJ1-4; as DNA is missing, the TRBD1 call by TCRdb cannot be tested. Germline CDR1 ENHRY, CDR2 SYGVKD. The CDR3 totals 13 residues. CDR3 protein: CAISPRSNEKLFF.

The V gene is TRBV6-5, the J gene TRBJ2-2. The CDR3 length is 13 residues. CDR1 and CDR2 from the germline V gene are MNHEY and SVGAGI. This CDR3 is CASSYSTARELFF.

The chain has TRBV6-2 or TRBV6-3 and TRBJ2-1; the D call from TCRdb, TRBD1, cannot be confirmed without DNA. This CDR3 spans 18 amino acids. Germline V gene data show CDR1 as MNHEY and CDR2 as SVGEGT. CDR3 residues: CASSFDHTGTGSYNEQFF.

CDR3 region: CSARGRLGTGVPDTQYF. The chain uses TRBV20-1 and TRBJ2-3; the D call from TCRdb, TRBD1, cannot be confirmed without DNA. The CDR3 spans 17 residues. Per germline, CDR1 DFQATT and CDR2 SNEGSKA (reference sequence).

This chain joins TRBV20-1 and TRBJ2-3; TCRdb's D call of TRBD2 is untestable without DNA. Germline V gene sequence: CDR1 DFQATT, CDR2 SNEGSKA (reference sequence). CDR3 length equals 16 residues. The CDR3: CSADATSGRGTDTQYF.

The chain combines TRBV7-6 with TRBJ2-1. The CDR3 is 16 amino acids. Looked up from germline, CDR1 is SGHVS and CDR2 is FNYEAQ. The chain's CDR3 is CASSLVIETSYNEQFF.

The chain joins TRBV20-1 to TRBJ1-2; without DNA, the TCRdb call of TRBD1 cannot be checked. Per germline, CDR1 DFQATT and CDR2 SNEGSKA (reference sequence). CDR3 length equals 14 residues. The CDR3 sequence: CSAREEDRNYGYTF.

The chain combines TRBV25-1 with TRBJ2-3. This CDR3 has 14 amino acids. Per germline, CDR1 MGHDK and CDR2 SYGVNS. The CDR3 sequence is CASADMSSTDTQYF.

The V and J genes are TRBV11-2 and TRBJ2-1; TCRdb calls TRBD2, which cannot be checked without DNA. There are 17 residues in the CDR3. Germline values: CDR1 SGHAT, CDR2 FQNNGV. The CDR3 here is CASSIRWTSGSSNEQFF.

The V gene is TRBV11-2, the J gene TRBJ1-4; as DNA is missing, the TRBD1 call by TCRdb cannot be tested. The CDR3 spans 15 residues. Germline values: CDR1 SGHAT, CDR2 FQNNGV. CDR3 loop: CASSLAMTGAEKLFF.

This chain uses TRBV21-1 with TRBJ2-1. TRBV21-1 corresponds to a pseudogene. The CDR3 has 13 residues. This CDR3 reads CARSTGAYNEQFF.

The chain is built from TRBV7-2 and TRBJ2-7; TCRdb lists TRBD2, though no DNA is available to test this call. Germline V gives CDR1 SGHTA, CDR2 FQGNSA. CDR3 length: 15 residues. CDR3 sequence reads: CASSLALSSGRKQYF.

The chain carries TRBV7-2 and TRBJ2-1; the TRBD2 assignment by TCRdb is unverifiable without DNA. This CDR3 spans 17 amino acids. The germline CDR1 and CDR2 sequences are SGHTA and FQGNSA. CDR3 sequence: CASSPVLLAGVLNEQFF.

The V gene is TRBV4-2, the J gene TRBJ2-3. The length of the CDR3 is 11 residues. Germline lookup yields CDR1 LGHNA and CDR2 YNFKEQ. The CDR3 here is CASSQEGTQYF.